These T cell receptor beta chains were read from a single sample in a study of T cell responses to AZD1222 COVID-19 vaccine. Clones were sequenced by immunoSEQ multiplex PCR, and TCRdb holds only the in-frame ones, with some missing. The sample records under 170,000 clones, 90% to 95% being singletons. Sequenced material: peripheral blood, taken on day 0 of AZD1222 vaccination. These receptor sequences come from an adult in good health. Each CDR3 is given with its conserved first and last residue. Each record gives: J gene, D gene, clone size, V gene, CDR3 DNA, CDR3 protein. D genes are given only for firm matches. Size is stated for part of the rows, as once, few or many counts, or as a class when the clone is expanded.

j_gene: TRBJ1-1
d_gene: NA
abundance: NA
v_gene: TRBV2
CDR3nt: TGTGCCAGCAGTCAAGTTGGACATTCCAACACTGAAGCTTTCTTT
CDR3aa: CASSQVGHSNTEAFF

j_gene: TRBJ1-2
d_gene: NA
abundance: NA
v_gene: TRBV6-5
CDR3nt: TGTGCCAGCAGTTATTTCAAGACACCCAGCTATGGCTACACCTTC
CDR3aa: CASSYFKTPSYGYTF

j_gene: TRBJ2-5
d_gene: NA
abundance: NA
v_gene: TRBV5-4
CDR3nt: TGTGCCAGCAGCCTGGGCTCTAGCGCCCCTGGGGAGACCCAGTACTTC
CDR3aa: CASSLGSSAPGETQYF

j_gene: TRBJ1-2
d_gene: NA
abundance: NA
v_gene: TRBV7-9
CDR3nt: TGTGCCAGCAGCTTGGTCCAGGAAGGCTACACCTTC
CDR3aa: CASSLVQEGYTF

j_gene: TRBJ1-4
d_gene: NA
abundance: NA
v_gene: TRBV6-5
CDR3nt: TGTGCCAGCAGTTCCCCCAGGTCCGGGAGGGGTGAAAAACTGTTTTTT
CDR3aa: CASSSPRSGRGEKLFF

j_gene: TRBJ2-5
d_gene: NA
abundance: once
v_gene: TRBV5-6
CDR3nt: TGTGCCAGCAGCTTAGGGGAAGAGACCCAGTACTTC
CDR3aa: CASSLGEETQYF

j_gene: TRBJ1-6
d_gene: NA
abundance: once
v_gene: TRBV7-6
CDR3nt: TGTGCCAGCAGCTCCCGGCTGGCAGGTTCAGGGAGATCACCCCTCCACTTT
CDR3aa: CASSSRLAGSGRSPLHF

j_gene: TRBJ2-3
d_gene: NA
abundance: NA
v_gene: TRBV6-2/TRBV6-3
CDR3nt: TGTGCCAGCAGTCAGCACACTCGGGATACGCAGTATTTT
CDR3aa: CASSQHTRDTQYF

j_gene: TRBJ1-2
d_gene: NA
abundance: NA
v_gene: TRBV4-1
CDR3nt: TGCGCCAGCAGCCAAGCCCCACAGGAATACTATGGCTACACCTTC
CDR3aa: CASSQAPQEYYGYTF

j_gene: TRBJ1-6
d_gene: NA
abundance: NA
v_gene: TRBV11-1
CDR3nt: TGTGCCAGCAGCTTAGCGGCAGGGGCCTATAATTCACCCCTCCACTTT
CDR3aa: CASSLAAGAYNSPLHF

j_gene: TRBJ1-6
d_gene: TRBD1
abundance: NA
v_gene: TRBV5-4
CDR3nt: TGTGCCAGCAGCTTGAGACAGGGTGGACAATCACCCCTCCACTTT
CDR3aa: CASSLRQGGQSPLHF

j_gene: TRBJ1-1
d_gene: NA
abundance: NA
v_gene: TRBV12-3/TRBV12-4
CDR3nt: TGTGCCAGCAGTTTAGCGGGGTTCAGGGGAGCTTTCTTT
CDR3aa: CASSLAGFRGAFF

j_gene: TRBJ1-1
d_gene: NA
abundance: NA
v_gene: TRBV29-1
CDR3nt: TGCAGCGTTGAAAGGGGTATGGTGAGCACTGAAGCTTTCTTT
CDR3aa: CSVERGMVSTEAFF

j_gene: TRBJ1-1
d_gene: NA
abundance: NA
v_gene: TRBV18
CDR3nt: TGTGCCAGCGGCTCCCAGTCTAACACTGAAGCTTTCTTT
CDR3aa: CASGSQSNTEAFF

j_gene: TRBJ2-3
d_gene: NA
abundance: once
v_gene: TRBV7-2
CDR3nt: TGTGCCAGCAGCTTAAGGACAGATACGCAGTATTTT
CDR3aa: CASSLRTDTQYF

j_gene: TRBJ1-4
d_gene: NA
abundance: NA
v_gene: TRBV7-9
CDR3nt: TGTGCCAGTAGGGAGTCTAATGAAAAACTGTTTTTT
CDR3aa: CASRESNEKLFF

j_gene: TRBJ2-4
d_gene: NA
abundance: NA
v_gene: TRBV9
CDR3nt: TGTGCCAGCAGCGTAGCATCCATCGGACCGCTAGCCAAAAACATTCAGTACTTC
CDR3aa: CASSVASIGPLAKNIQYF

j_gene: TRBJ1-1
d_gene: NA
abundance: NA
v_gene: TRBV27
CDR3nt: TGTGCCAGCAGTTTTGAGATGAACACTGAAGCTTTCTTT
CDR3aa: CASSFEMNTEAFF

j_gene: TRBJ2-1
d_gene: NA
abundance: NA
v_gene: TRBV18
CDR3nt: TGTGCCAGCTCACCACTCAACTACAATGAGCAGTTCTTC
CDR3aa: CASSPLNYNEQFF

j_gene: TRBJ1-2
d_gene: TRBD1
abundance: NA
v_gene: TRBV5-1
CDR3nt: TGCGCCAGCAGCATGGGGACAGGGAGTGGCTACACCTTC
CDR3aa: CASSMGTGSGYTF

j_gene: TRBJ2-6
d_gene: NA
abundance: NA
v_gene: TRBV5-1
CDR3nt: TGCGCCAGCAGCGTACAGGGCTCTGGGGCCAACGTCCTGACTTTC
CDR3aa: CASSVQGSGANVLTF

j_gene: TRBJ1-1
d_gene: TRBD1
abundance: NA
v_gene: TRBV18
CDR3nt: TGTGCCAGCTCACCCGCGGACAGGGGGACTGAAGCTTTCTTT
CDR3aa: CASSPADRGTEAFF

j_gene: TRBJ1-2
d_gene: TRBD1
abundance: NA
v_gene: TRBV4-2
CDR3nt: TGTGCCAGCAGCCCCCATGCGGACAGGGACTATGGCTACACCTTC
CDR3aa: CASSPHADRDYGYTF

j_gene: TRBJ1-1
d_gene: TRBD1
abundance: NA
v_gene: TRBV6-5
CDR3nt: TGTGCCAGCAGTTTCGGACAGGGTGGGACTGAAGCTTTCTTT
CDR3aa: CASSFGQGGTEAFF

j_gene: TRBJ1-2
d_gene: TRBD1
abundance: NA
v_gene: TRBV18
CDR3nt: TGTGCCAGCTCACCGCAGGGGGTAGAAGGCTACACCTTC
CDR3aa: CASSPQGVEGYTF

j_gene: TRBJ2-1
d_gene: NA
abundance: NA
v_gene: TRBV7-2
CDR3nt: TGTGCCAGCAGCTTAGGTGGCGGGCCCTACAATGAGCAGTTCTTC
CDR3aa: CASSLGGGPYNEQFF

j_gene: TRBJ1-6
d_gene: NA
abundance: few
v_gene: TRBV4-2
CDR3nt: TGTGCCAGCAGCCAACCCCAGGGAATAGCACCCCTCCACTTT
CDR3aa: CASSQPQGIAPLHF

j_gene: TRBJ1-2
d_gene: NA
abundance: NA
v_gene: TRBV6-5
CDR3nt: TGTGCCAGCAGTTACTCGCGCCCTCCAATCCTCTATGGCTACACCTTC
CDR3aa: CASSYSRPPILYGYTF

j_gene: TRBJ1-1
d_gene: NA
abundance: NA
v_gene: TRBV20-1
CDR3nt: TGCAGTGCTAGTAACCCGACGGGCACTGAAGCTTTCTTT
CDR3aa: CSASNPTGTEAFF

j_gene: TRBJ1-3
d_gene: NA
abundance: NA
v_gene: TRBV7-2
CDR3nt: TGTGCCAGCAGCTTAGTCAGGGGCCCCCCGGGAGCCATATATTTT
CDR3aa: CASSLVRGPPGAIYF

j_gene: TRBJ2-3
d_gene: NA
abundance: NA
v_gene: TRBV6-1
CDR3nt: TGTGCCAGCAGTGAAGGCGAAGGGACCAGCACAGATACGCAGTATTTT
CDR3aa: CASSEGEGTSTDTQYF

j_gene: TRBJ2-2
d_gene: NA
abundance: NA
v_gene: TRBV6-5
CDR3nt: TGTGCCAGCAGCCTGTGGGGCGCCGGGGAGCTGTTTTTT
CDR3aa: CASSLWGAGELFF

j_gene: TRBJ2-5
d_gene: NA
abundance: NA
v_gene: TRBV2
CDR3nt: TGTGCCAGCATGGGCAGACCACAAGAGACCCAGTACTTC
CDR3aa: CASMGRPQETQYF

j_gene: TRBJ1-1
d_gene: NA
abundance: once
v_gene: TRBV25-1
CDR3nt: TGTGCCAGCAGTGAATATGGCACTGAAGCTTTCTTT
CDR3aa: CASSEYGTEAFF

j_gene: TRBJ1-5
d_gene: NA
abundance: NA
v_gene: TRBV18
CDR3nt: TGTGCCAGCTCAATTAGCCATGGGGTACAGCCCCAGCATTTT
CDR3aa: CASSISHGVQPQHF

j_gene: TRBJ1-5
d_gene: NA
abundance: NA
v_gene: TRBV7-6
CDR3nt: TGTGCCAGCAGCTCGGACACGACCAATCAGCCCCAGCATTTT
CDR3aa: CASSSDTTNQPQHF

j_gene: TRBJ2-5
d_gene: TRBD1
abundance: NA
v_gene: TRBV5-8
CDR3nt: TGTGCCAGCAGCTCGCGAAACAGGGGAGAGACCCAGTACTTC
CDR3aa: CASSSRNRGETQYF

j_gene: TRBJ1-5
d_gene: NA
abundance: NA
v_gene: TRBV28
CDR3nt: TGTGCCAGCAGTTGGAGGGGGGGAGGGAGCAATCAGCCCCAGCATTTT
CDR3aa: CASSWRGGGSNQPQHF

j_gene: TRBJ2-5
d_gene: NA
abundance: NA
v_gene: TRBV4-1
CDR3nt: TGCGCCAGCAGCCAAGATCCGTGGCCGGGTGGAGAGACCCAGTACTTC
CDR3aa: CASSQDPWPGGETQYF

j_gene: TRBJ1-6
d_gene: NA
abundance: NA
v_gene: TRBV5-1
CDR3nt: TGCGCCAGCAGCTTAGGGGAAGGATCACCCCTCCACTTT
CDR3aa: CASSLGEGSPLHF

j_gene: TRBJ2-4
d_gene: TRBD1
abundance: NA
v_gene: TRBV5-1
CDR3nt: TGCGCCAGCAGCTCCTCCGGGACAGGAGGGGACATTCAGTACTTC
CDR3aa: CASSSSGTGGDIQYF

j_gene: TRBJ2-2
d_gene: NA
abundance: NA
v_gene: TRBV6-2/TRBV6-3
CDR3nt: TGTGCCAGCAGCCCCGTGGGGGGGCTCAACACCGGGGAGCTGTTTTTT
CDR3aa: CASSPVGGLNTGELFF

j_gene: TRBJ2-1
d_gene: TRBD2
abundance: NA
v_gene: TRBV11-3
CDR3nt: TGTGCCAGCAGCCCGGGGGGCTACAATGAGCAGTTCTTC
CDR3aa: CASSPGGYNEQFF

j_gene: TRBJ1-2
d_gene: NA
abundance: NA
v_gene: TRBV14
CDR3nt: TGTGCCAGCAGCCAAGACCTGGGCCAGCCAAACTATGGCTACACCTTC
CDR3aa: CASSQDLGQPNYGYTF

j_gene: TRBJ1-2
d_gene: NA
abundance: NA
v_gene: TRBV19
CDR3nt: TGTGCCAGCAGTGGGGTGGATGGGGGCTATGGCTACACCTTC
CDR3aa: CASSGVDGGYGYTF

j_gene: TRBJ1-1
d_gene: NA
abundance: NA
v_gene: TRBV5-8
CDR3nt: TGTGCCAGCAGCTTTTTCGGGGAACATTCAGCTTTCTTT
CDR3aa: CASSFFGEHSAFF

j_gene: TRBJ1-2
d_gene: NA
abundance: NA
v_gene: TRBV7-2
CDR3nt: TGTGCCAGCATCACAGGAGCTAACTATGGCTACACCTTC
CDR3aa: CASITGANYGYTF

j_gene: TRBJ1-4
d_gene: NA
abundance: NA
v_gene: TRBV7-9
CDR3nt: TGTGCCAGCAGCATACGGACGGAAAATGAAAAACTGTTTTTT
CDR3aa: CASSIRTENEKLFF

j_gene: TRBJ1-6
d_gene: NA
abundance: NA
v_gene: TRBV5-1
CDR3nt: TGCGCCAGCAGCTTAGACTGGGGGTATAATTCACCCCTCCACTTT
CDR3aa: CASSLDWGYNSPLHF

j_gene: TRBJ1-1
d_gene: NA
abundance: NA
v_gene: TRBV5-6
CDR3nt: TGTGCCAGCAGCTTCGGGACCCATGAAGCTTTCTTT
CDR3aa: CASSFGTHEAFF

j_gene: TRBJ2-1
d_gene: TRBD1
abundance: NA
v_gene: TRBV5-4
CDR3nt: TGTGCCAGCAGCTTGAAATCGACAGGGGTGAATGAGCAGTTCTTC
CDR3aa: CASSLKSTGVNEQFF

j_gene: TRBJ1-3
d_gene: NA
abundance: NA
v_gene: TRBV10-3
CDR3nt: TGTGCCATCAGTGAGGGGACTACTGGAAACACCATATATTTT
CDR3aa: CAISEGTTGNTIYF

j_gene: TRBJ2-5
d_gene: NA
abundance: NA
v_gene: TRBV2
CDR3nt: TGTGCCAGCAGTGCCGGACAGCAGGAGACCCAGTACTTC
CDR3aa: CASSAGQQETQYF

j_gene: TRBJ1-1
d_gene: NA
abundance: NA
v_gene: TRBV7-8
CDR3nt: TGTGCCAGCAGCTCCGGGCAGGGCACTGAAGCTTTCTTT
CDR3aa: CASSSGQGTEAFF

j_gene: TRBJ2-3
d_gene: NA
abundance: NA
v_gene: TRBV10-1
CDR3nt: TGCGCCAGCAGTGAGTCTTGGCTAAGGACAGATACGCAGTATTTT
CDR3aa: CASSESWLRTDTQYF

j_gene: TRBJ1-4
d_gene: NA
abundance: NA
v_gene: TRBV2
CDR3nt: TGTGCCAGCAGTGAAACAAGAACTAATGAAAAACTGTTTTTT
CDR3aa: CASSETRTNEKLFF

j_gene: TRBJ1-5
d_gene: NA
abundance: NA
v_gene: TRBV28
CDR3nt: TGTGCCAGTAGGGGATTCGTGTCTGTCGGCAATCAGCCCCAGCATTTT
CDR3aa: CASRGFVSVGNQPQHF

j_gene: TRBJ1-2
d_gene: NA
abundance: NA
v_gene: TRBV19
CDR3nt: TGTGCCAGTAGTCCCCCCGGTCTAAACTATGGCTACACCTTC
CDR3aa: CASSPPGLNYGYTF

j_gene: TRBJ2-1
d_gene: TRBD2
abundance: NA
v_gene: TRBV29-1
CDR3nt: TGCAGCGTGTGCTCCTCAACTAGCGGCAATGAGCAGTTCTTC
CDR3aa: CSVCSSTSGNEQFF